Shown below are 29 T cell receptor beta chains from a single sample sequenced in a study of a mutant IDH1 vaccine in newly diagnosed glioma. Their recognized antigens are unknown. TCRdb's table, derived via immunoSEQ multiplex PCR, lists solely in-frame clones and lacks some. The sample includes some 57,000 clones, around four fifths of them seen just once. The time point was: week 35, safety follow-up. Every vaccine dose comprised 300 ug of mutant IDH1 20-mer peptide plus topical imiquimod. Sequencing used PBMCs, obtained from a glioma patient whose treatment included an IDH1 peptide vaccine. These receptors were obtained from a woman aged 18 to 35 with glioma.

This clone was seen only a few times. The rearrangement joins TRBV19 to TRBJ1-5; 7 bases line up with TRBD1. Germline lookup yields CDR1 LNHDA and CDR2 SQIVND (reference sequence). CDR3 length equals 16 residues. The trim removed 7 bases at V and 0 bases at J, leaving 9 bases unmatched. The CDR3 nucleotides read TGTGCCAGTACCGGGACAGATTCCTATAGCAATCAGCCCCAGCATTTT. Amino acid sequence: CASTGTDSYSNQPQHF.

This chain uses TRBV7-8 with TRBJ1-2, with TRBD1 matching over 7 bases. After removal of 4 bases from V and 8 bases from J, the junction contained 10 bases not matched to a gene. Germline-derived CDR1 and CDR2 are SGHVS and FQNEAQ. This CDR3 has 14 residues. CDR3 region: CASSSRIRGKGYTF. The DNA for the CDR3 is TGTGCCAGCAGCTCACGTATCAGGGGGAAAGGCTACACCTTC.

The chain is built from TRBV7-9 and TRBJ1-1, with D possibly TRBD1 on 6 matching bases. CDR3 length: 16 residues. The V gene lost 5 bases and the J gene lost 1 base, with 17 bases spanning the gap. CDR1 and CDR2 (germline): SEHNR, FQNEAQ (reference sequence). CDR3 sequence: CASSPQGGRRNTEAFF. CDR3 coding DNA: TGTGCCAGCAGCCCACAGGGTGGACGGCGGAACACTGAAGCTTTCTTT. The variable domain in full, completed from reference TRBV7-9 and TRBJ1-1, reads DTGVSQNPRHKITKRGQNVTFRCDPISEHNRLYWYRQTLGQGPEFLTYFQNEAQLEKSRLLSDRFSAERPKGSFSTLEIQRTEQGDSAMYLCASSPQGGRRNTEAFFGQGTRLTVV.

This sequence joins TRBV10-3 and TRBJ2-5; D perhaps matches TRBD2 (6 bases). Germline CDR1 reads ENHRY; CDR2 reads SYGVKD. The CDR3 loop spans 16 amino acids. V dropped 4 bases and J dropped 3 bases, with 18 bases sitting between them. CDR3 nucleotide sequence: TGTGCCATCAGTGCCTTAAGCCAGGGACTTGAAGAGACCCAGTACTTC. It encodes CAISALSQGLEETQYF.

J is TRBJ1-1 and V is TRBV30; D not certain. V shed 5 bases and J shed 1 base, with 2 bases lying between them. Germline V gene lookup returns CDR1 GTSNPN and CDR2 SVGIG (reference sequence). There are 10 residues in the CDR3. CDR3 sequence: CAWGNTEAFF. CDR3 in DNA: TGTGCCTGGGGGAACACTGAAGCTTTCTTT.

The chain employs TRBV30 and TRBJ2-1, with 9 bases lining up with TRBD2. CDR1 and CDR2 from the germline V gene are GTSNPN and SVGIG (reference sequence). This CDR3 has 15 amino acids. After removal of 1 base from V and 6 bases from J, the junction contained 7 bases not matched to a gene. Here the CDR3 DNA reads TGTGCCTGGAGTGGAAGTAGCGGGAGCGCCAATGAGCAGTTCTTC. Amino acids: CAWSGSSGSANEQFF.

This chain links TRBV5-1 with TRBJ1-3; D is perhaps TRBD1 (5 bases). Per the germline V gene, CDR1 is SGHRS and CDR2 is YFSETQ. The ends were cut back, 4 bases at V and 0 bases at J, with 8 bases in the middle. The CDR3 sequence is 14 residues long. CDR3 nucleotides: TGCGCCAGCAGCACTGGGGGCTCTGGAAACACCATATATTTT. Translated: CASSTGGSGNTIYF. Variable domain in full (rest from reference TRBV5-1 and TRBJ1-3): KAGVTQTPRYLIKTRGQQVTLSCSPISGHRSVSWYQQTPGQGLQFLFEYFSETQRNKGNFPGRFSGRQFSNSRSEMNVSTLELGDSALYLCASSTGGSGNTIYFGEGSWLTVV.

The chain recombines TRBV7-9 with TRBJ1-3, with D tentatively TRBD1 (5 bases). V was trimmed by 5 bases and J by 0 bases, leaving 14 bases between them. In germline, CDR1 is SEHNR, CDR2 FQNEAQ (reference sequence). This CDR3 spans 16 amino acids. CDR3 in amino acids: CASSLTQGASGNTIYF. The CDR3 DNA sequence: TGTGCCAGCAGCCTAACCCAGGGCGCCTCTGGAAACACCATATATTTT.

In this sample, this clone turned up a few times. The chain recombines TRBV6-5 with TRBJ1-1; D is ambiguous. The germline V gene encodes CDR1 MNHEY and CDR2 SVGAGI. The CDR3 sequence is 15 residues long. With 6 bases removed from V and 4 bases from J, the gap between germline ends came to 18 bases. CDR3 nucleotide sequence: TGTGCCAGCAGCCACCCGGGCAAGGAGGGCACTGAAGCTTTCTTT. Amino acid sequence: CASSHPGKEGTEAFF.

The chain carries TRBV5-1 and TRBJ2-5; 9 positions agree with TRBD2. Germline V gene lookup returns CDR1 SGHRS and CDR2 YFSETQ. V trimming: 6 bases; J trimming: 3 bases; junction bases outside the gene matches: 6. The CDR3 consists of 14 residues. CDR3 bases: TGCGCCAGCAACCCGACTAGCGGAGAAGAGACCCAGTACTTC. It yields the protein CASNPTSGEETQYF. Variable domain in full (rest from reference TRBV5-1 and TRBJ2-5): KAGVTQTPRYLIKTRGQQVTLSCSPISGHRSVSWYQQTPGQGLQFLFEYFSETQRNKGNFPGRFSGRQFSNSRSEMNVSTLELGDSALYLCASNPTSGEETQYFGPGTRLLVL.

The CDR3 loop is CASSRGVGQGTDTQYF. CDR3 DNA sequence: TGTGCCAGCAGTCGGGGGGTCGGACAGGGCACAGATACGCAGTATTTT. The V and J genes are TRBV6-6 and TRBJ2-3, with D perhaps given as TRBD1 or TRBD2 (7 bases each). This CDR3 is 16 amino acids long. The germline gives CDR1 MNHNY, CDR2 SVGAGI (reference sequence). V gave up 5 bases and J gave up 1 base, with 16 bases separating them.

V and J are TRBV29-1 and TRBJ1-1; 8 bases fit TRBD1. CDR3 length: 14 amino acids. V was clipped by 3 bases and J by 4 bases; unmatched bases: 7. Per germline, CDR1 SQVTM and CDR2 ANQGSEA. CDR3 in DNA: TGCAGCGTTGAGCGGACAGGGCCGGGCACTGAAGCTTTCTTT. Its protein is CSVERTGPGTEAFF.

The gene calls are TRBV9 and TRBJ2-3; unclear D gene. This CDR3 has 16 amino acids. Deletions cut 0 bases from V and 0 bases from J, with 11 bases between. Germline V gives CDR1 SGDLS, CDR2 YYNGEE. CDR3 protein: CASSVATAPSTDTQYF. The CDR3 DNA reads as TGTGCCAGCAGCGTAGCTACGGCACCTAGCACAGATACGCAGTATTTT. The variable domain in full, with the rest retrieved from reference TRBV9 and TRBJ2-3, is DSGVTQTPKHLITATGQRVTLRCSPRSGDLSVYWYQQSLDQGLQFLIQYYNGEERAKGNILERFSAQQFPDLHSELNLSSLELGDSALYFCASSVATAPSTDTQYFGPGTRLTVL.

The V and J genes are TRBV9 and TRBJ2-7; no clear D. V shed 4 bases and J shed 7 bases, with 21 bases lying between them. Looked up from germline, CDR1 is SGDLS and CDR2 is YYNGEE. CDR3 length equals 15 residues. As DNA, the CDR3 is TGTGCCAGCAGCCCGACCGGTGTAAACTTGGGGGAGCAGTACTTC. Translation gives CASSPTGVNLGEQYF.

This clone was observed a handful of times. The rearrangement uses TRBV30 and TRBJ1-1, with unresolved D. This CDR3 spans 13 amino acids. V lost 0 bases, J lost 1 base, and 6 bases lay in between. Germline V lookup: CDR1 GTSNPN, CDR2 SVGIG (reference sequence). The CDR3 reads CAWSVGGNTEAFF. The CDR3 DNA reads as TGTGCCTGGAGTGTCGGAGGGAACACTGAAGCTTTCTTT.

The rearrangement joins TRBV13 to TRBJ2-7; TRBD2 aligns across 12 bases. Germline CDR1 is PRHDT and CDR2 is FYEKMQ (reference sequence). V was clipped by 4 bases and J by 3 bases; unmatched bases: 13. CDR3 length equals 18 residues. The CDR3 is CASSSRTSGAARYYEQYF. The CDR3 DNA reads TGTGCCAGCAGCTCCCGGACTAGCGGGGCGGCTCGCTACTACGAGCAGTACTTC.

Only a few counts were recorded for this clone. The chain uses TRBV5-1 and TRBJ1-1, with D maybe TRBD1 (5 bases). Trimming pared 4 bases from V and 5 bases from J, leaving 15 bases between. Germline V gives CDR1 SGHRS, CDR2 YFSETQ. The CDR3 totals 14 residues. CDR3 coding DNA: TGCGCCAGCAGCGCCCGGGGAGGACAAACTGAAGCTTTCTTT. Residues: CASSARGGQTEAFF.

This chain joins TRBV6-4 and TRBJ2-2; 8 nucleotides agree with TRBD1. This CDR3 is built from 14 residues. The germline gives CDR1 MRHNA, CDR2 SNTAGT. With 4 bases clipped from V and 4 bases from J, the junction kept 2 bases outside the gene matches. CDR3 bases: TGTGCCAGCAGTGGGACAGGGAGCACCGGGGAGCTGTTTTTT. Protein sequence: CASSGTGSTGELFF.

J is TRBJ2-2 and V is TRBV15; D call uncertain. The CDR3 runs 13 residues. Germline loops: CDR1 LNHNV, CDR2 YYDKDF (reference sequence). The V end was cut by 3 bases, the J end by 3 bases, with 5 bases between. CDR3 coding DNA: TGTGCCACCAGCAGCGCGTACACCGGGGAGCTGTTTTTT. It specifies CATSSAYTGELFF.

The rearrangement links TRBV6-1 to TRBJ2-7, with D perhaps given as TRBD1 or TRBD2 (5 bases each). V lost 2 bases to trimming and J lost 2 bases, with 16 bases between them. In germline, CDR1 is MNHNS, CDR2 SASEGT. There are 16 residues in the CDR3. The CDR3 reads CASSEYGGRVPYEQYF. The CDR3 DNA follows: TGTGCCAGCAGTGAATATGGGGGACGAGTCCCCTACGAGCAGTACTTC.

The V and J genes are TRBV19 and TRBJ2-7; 7 positions match TRBD1. The CDR3 runs 14 residues. The germline V gene encodes CDR1 LNHDA and CDR2 SQIVND (reference sequence). With 6 bases clipped from V and 2 bases from J, the junction kept 7 bases outside the gene matches. In DNA, the CDR3 is TGTGCCAGTAGCCGACAGGGTACCCCCTACGAGCAGTACTTC. This translates into CASSRQGTPYEQYF. The complete variable domain, with remaining parts taken from reference TRBV19 and TRBJ2-7, reads DGGITQSPKYLFRKEGQNVTLSCEQNLNHDAMYWYRQDPGQGLRLIYYSQIVNDFQKGDIAEGYSVSREKKESFPLTVTSAQKNPTAFYLCASSRQGTPYEQYFGPGTRLTVT.

J is TRBJ1-1 and V is TRBV19; D may be TRBD1 (5 bases). V lost 7 bases and J lost 1, with 13 bases in between. CDR1 LNHDA and CDR2 SQIVND come from the germline V gene (reference sequence). There are 14 residues in the CDR3. The CDR3 DNA sequence: TGTGCCAGTACCCCGGGGGGATGGAACACTGAAGCTTTCTTT. Its protein product is CASTPGGWNTEAFF.

The rearrangement joins TRBV5-1 to TRBJ2-3, with TRBD1 matching over 7 bases. The CDR3 sequence is 15 residues long. V lost 4 bases, J lost 2 bases, and 7 bases stayed unmatched. Germline values: CDR1 SGHRS, CDR2 YFSETQ. The CDR3 protein is CASSAYGTDTDTQYF. The CDR3 DNA is TGCGCCAGCAGCGCGTACGGGACAGACACAGATACGCAGTATTTT.

This chain joins TRBV29-1 and TRBJ2-7; TRBD1 matches at 7 bases. From germline, CDR1 is SQVTM and CDR2 ANQGSEA. Germline trimming cut 5 bases from V and 2 bases from J; bases unmatched to any gene: 6. This CDR3 region has 13 residues. CDR3: CSVLTGLPYEQYF. The CDR3 DNA sequence: TGCAGCGTTCTGACAGGGCTTCCCTACGAGCAGTACTTC.

The chain joins TRBV6-1 to TRBJ2-6; no clear D gene. The CDR3 has 15 residues. Germline V gene data show CDR1 as MNHNS and CDR2 as SASEGT. Trimming removed 6 bases from V and 1 base from J, with 10 bases in between. The CDR3 nucleotides read TGTGCCAGCAGGACCCAGGATTCTGGGGCCAACGTCCTGACTTTC. Residues: CASRTQDSGANVLTF.

The CDR3 DNA reads TGTGCCAGCAGCTCCACCCCGGCGGGGGGGTTCACAGATACGCAGTATTTT. Residues: CASSSTPAGGFTDTQYF. This chain uses TRBV7-2 with TRBJ2-3; TRBD2 aligns across 9 bases. V shed 4 bases, J shed 2 bases, and the junction held 10 bases outside the gene matches. The CDR3 extends over 17 amino acids. Germline CDR1 SGHTA, CDR2 FQGNSA.

The chain links TRBV7-2 to TRBJ2-1; D call uncertain. The germline V gene encodes CDR1 SGHTA and CDR2 FQGNSA. V gave up 2 bases and J gave up 4 bases, with 6 bases separating them. This CDR3 comprises 13 residues. The CDR3 reads CASSLSAYNEQFF. In DNA form, the CDR3 reads TGTGCCAGCAGCTTATCCGCGTACAATGAGCAGTTCTTC.

This clone was counted only a few times. The chain joins TRBV19 to TRBJ1-1; no reliable D call. This CDR3 is 12 amino acids long. V was cut by 3 bases and J by 11 bases, with 13 bases left in between. Germline V gives CDR1 LNHDA, CDR2 SQIVND (reference sequence). CDR3 DNA: TGTGCCAGTAGTATTCACCTCGGGAGGGCTTTCTTT. Its protein is CASSIHLGRAFF.

The V and J genes are TRBV7-8 and TRBJ2-7; no reliable D call. V lost 2 bases and J lost 0, with 2 bases in between. The CDR3 has 12 residues. Germline CDR1 reads SGHVS; CDR2 reads FQNEAQ. The CDR3 spells CASSLTSYEQYF. The CDR3 nucleotides are TGTGCCAGCAGCTTAACCTCCTACGAGCAGTACTTC.